The T cell receptor beta chain described here comes from a study of control samples from healthy donors and cancer patients. Germline V gene data show CDR1 as SNHLY and CDR2 as FYNNEI. CDR3 length equals 15 residues. Trimming removed 1 base at V and 1 base at J, with 8 bases between. Method: immunoSEQ multiplex PCR; TCRdb's copy keeps in-frame clones and lacks some. In the table there are some 100,000 clones, roughly 83% of which are singletons. Sample: blood. The receptor was derived from a woman in her 30s in good health. The V gene is TRBV2, the J gene TRBJ2-1; tentative D call: TRBD1 (6 bases). The CDR3 loop is CASSEVGQSYNEQFF. As DNA, the CDR3 is TGTGCCAGCAGTGAAGTAGGACAGTCCTACAATGAGCAGTTCTTC.